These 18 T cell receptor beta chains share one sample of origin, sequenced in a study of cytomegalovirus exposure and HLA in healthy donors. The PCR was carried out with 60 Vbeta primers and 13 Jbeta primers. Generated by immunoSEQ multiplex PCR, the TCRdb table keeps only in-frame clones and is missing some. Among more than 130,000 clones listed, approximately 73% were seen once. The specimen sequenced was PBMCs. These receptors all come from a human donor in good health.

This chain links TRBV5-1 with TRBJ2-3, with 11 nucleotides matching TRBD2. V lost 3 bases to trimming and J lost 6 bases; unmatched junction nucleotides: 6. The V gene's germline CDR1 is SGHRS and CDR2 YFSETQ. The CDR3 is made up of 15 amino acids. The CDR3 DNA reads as TGCGCCAGCAGCTCGACTAGCGGGAATCCGGATACGCAGTATTTT. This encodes CASSSTSGNPDTQYF.

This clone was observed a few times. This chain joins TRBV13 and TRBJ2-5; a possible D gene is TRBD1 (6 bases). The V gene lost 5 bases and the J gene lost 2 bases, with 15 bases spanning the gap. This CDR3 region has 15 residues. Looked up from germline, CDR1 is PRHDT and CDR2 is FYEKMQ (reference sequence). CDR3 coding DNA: TGTGCCAGCAGCCCGAGGGACACAGTTCAAGAGACCCAGTACTTC. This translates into CASSPRDTVQETQYF.

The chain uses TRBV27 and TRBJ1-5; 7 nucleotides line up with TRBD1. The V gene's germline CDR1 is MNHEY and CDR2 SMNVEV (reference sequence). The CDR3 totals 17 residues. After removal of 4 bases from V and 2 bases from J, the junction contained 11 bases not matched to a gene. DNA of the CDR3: TGTGCCAGCAGTTCCATAGACAGGGTAAGGGGCAATCAGCCCCAGCATTTT. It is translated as CASSSIDRVRGNQPQHF.

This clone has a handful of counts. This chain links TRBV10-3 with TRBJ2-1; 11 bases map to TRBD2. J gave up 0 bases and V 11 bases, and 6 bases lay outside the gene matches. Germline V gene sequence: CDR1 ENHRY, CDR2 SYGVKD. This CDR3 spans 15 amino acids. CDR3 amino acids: CALGTSGSSYNEQFF. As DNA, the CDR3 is TGTGCCCTAGGGACTAGCGGAAGCTCCTACAATGAGCAGTTCTTC.

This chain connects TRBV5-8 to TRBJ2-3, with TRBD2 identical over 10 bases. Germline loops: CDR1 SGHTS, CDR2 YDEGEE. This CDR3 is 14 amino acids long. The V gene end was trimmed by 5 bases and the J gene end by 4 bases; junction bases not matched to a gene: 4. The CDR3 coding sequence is TGTGCCAGCAGTCTAGCGGGGGCTGCAGATACGCAGTATTTT. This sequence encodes CASSLAGAADTQYF. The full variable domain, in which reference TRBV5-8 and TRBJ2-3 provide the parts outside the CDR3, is EAGVTQSPTHLIKTRGQQATLRCSPISGHTSVYWYQQALGLGLQFLLWYDEGEERNRGNFPPRFSGRQFPNYSSELNVNALELEDSALYLCASSLAGAADTQYFGPGTRLTVL.

The CDR3: CASSMIGRTEAFF. Here the CDR3 DNA reads TGTGCCAGTAGTATGATTGGGAGGACTGAAGCTTTCTTT. The gene calls are TRBV19 and TRBJ1-1; the D is unclear. Germline V gene lookup returns CDR1 LNHDA and CDR2 SQIVND (reference sequence). The germline V and J ends were trimmed by 3 bases and 5 bases, with 10 bases remaining between them. The CDR3 spans 13 residues.

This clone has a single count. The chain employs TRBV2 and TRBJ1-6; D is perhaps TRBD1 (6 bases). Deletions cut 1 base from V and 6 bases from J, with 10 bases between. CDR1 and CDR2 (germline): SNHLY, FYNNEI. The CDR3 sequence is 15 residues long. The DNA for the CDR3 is TGTGCCAGCAGTGAAGTACGGACAGCTAATTCACCCCTCCACTTT. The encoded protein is CASSEVRTANSPLHF. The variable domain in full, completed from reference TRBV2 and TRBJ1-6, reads EPEVTQTPSHQVTQMGQEVILRCVPISNHLYFYWYRQILGQKVEFLVSFYNNEISEKSEIFDDQFSVERPDGSNFTLKIRSTKLEDSAMYFCASSEVRTANSPLHFGNGTRLTVT.

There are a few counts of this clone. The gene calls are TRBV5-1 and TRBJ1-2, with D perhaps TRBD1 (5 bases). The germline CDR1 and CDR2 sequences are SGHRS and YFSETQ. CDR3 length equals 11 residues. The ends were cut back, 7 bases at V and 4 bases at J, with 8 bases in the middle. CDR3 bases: TGCGCCAGCGCAGACAGCTATGGCTACACCTTC. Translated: CASADSYGYTF.

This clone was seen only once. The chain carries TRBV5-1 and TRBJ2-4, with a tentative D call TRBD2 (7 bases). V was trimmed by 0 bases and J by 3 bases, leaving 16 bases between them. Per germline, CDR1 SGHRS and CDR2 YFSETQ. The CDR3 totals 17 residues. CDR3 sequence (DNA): TGCGCCAGCAGCTTGGTCTTCCGGGGGGCGGTCAAAAACATTCAGTACTTC. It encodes CASSLVFRGAVKNIQYF.

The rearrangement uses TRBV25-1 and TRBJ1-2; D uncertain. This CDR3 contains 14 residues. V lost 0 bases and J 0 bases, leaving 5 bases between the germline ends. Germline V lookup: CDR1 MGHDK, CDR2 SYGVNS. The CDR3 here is CASSEYVANYGYTF. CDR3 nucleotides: TGTGCCAGCAGTGAATATGTAGCTAACTATGGCTACACCTTC.

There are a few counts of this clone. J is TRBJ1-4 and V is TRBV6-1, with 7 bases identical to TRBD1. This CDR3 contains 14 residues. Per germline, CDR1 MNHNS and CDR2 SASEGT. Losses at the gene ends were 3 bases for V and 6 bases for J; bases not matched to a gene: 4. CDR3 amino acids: CASSDRGKDEKLFF. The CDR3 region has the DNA TGTGCCAGCAGTGACAGGGGGAAGGATGAAAAACTGTTTTTT.

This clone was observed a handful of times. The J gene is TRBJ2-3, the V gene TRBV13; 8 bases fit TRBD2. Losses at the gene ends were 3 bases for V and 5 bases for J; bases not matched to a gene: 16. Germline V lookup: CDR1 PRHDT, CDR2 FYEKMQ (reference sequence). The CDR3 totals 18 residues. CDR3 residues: CASSFAGEAGAGRDTQYF. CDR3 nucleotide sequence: TGTGCCAGCAGCTTTGCGGGGGAAGCGGGGGCCGGCAGAGATACGCAGTATTTT.

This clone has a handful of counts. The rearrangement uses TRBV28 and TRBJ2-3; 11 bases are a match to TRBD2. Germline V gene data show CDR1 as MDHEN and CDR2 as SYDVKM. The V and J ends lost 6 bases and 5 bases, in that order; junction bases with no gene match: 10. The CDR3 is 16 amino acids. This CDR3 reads CASRETSGAVGDTQYF. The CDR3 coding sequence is TGTGCCAGCAGAGAGACTAGCGGGGCCGTCGGAGATACGCAGTATTTT.

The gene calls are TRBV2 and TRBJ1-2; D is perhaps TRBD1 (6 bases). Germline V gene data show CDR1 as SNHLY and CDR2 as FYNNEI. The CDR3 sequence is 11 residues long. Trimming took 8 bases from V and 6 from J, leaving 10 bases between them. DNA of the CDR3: TGTGCCAGCCCGGACAGCGATGGCTACACCTTC. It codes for CASPDSDGYTF.

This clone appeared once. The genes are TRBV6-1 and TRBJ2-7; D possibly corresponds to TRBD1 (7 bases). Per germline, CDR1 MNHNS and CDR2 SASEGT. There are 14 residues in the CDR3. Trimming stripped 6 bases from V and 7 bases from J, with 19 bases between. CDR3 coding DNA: TGTGCCAGCAGGGGAGGAATCAGGGGGTGGGAGCAGTACTTC. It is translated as CASRGGIRGWEQYF.

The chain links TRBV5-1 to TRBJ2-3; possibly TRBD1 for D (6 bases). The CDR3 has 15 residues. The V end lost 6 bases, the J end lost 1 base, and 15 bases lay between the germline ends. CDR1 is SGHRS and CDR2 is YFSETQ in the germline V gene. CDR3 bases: TGCGCCAGCAAGGGGGATGGGAGTGGCACAGATACGCAGTATTTT. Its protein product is CASKGDGSGTDTQYF.

CDR3 DNA sequence: TGTGCCAGCAGCTTAAGGTCACAGGGGGCCGATGGCTACACCTTC. Translation gives CASSLRSQGADGYTF. V usage is TRBV11-3 and J usage is TRBJ1-2; TRBD1 agrees at 9 bases. Germline CDR1 reads SGHNT; CDR2 reads YENEEA. CDR3 length: 15 residues. V trimming: 2 bases; J trimming: 6 bases; junction bases outside the gene matches: 7.

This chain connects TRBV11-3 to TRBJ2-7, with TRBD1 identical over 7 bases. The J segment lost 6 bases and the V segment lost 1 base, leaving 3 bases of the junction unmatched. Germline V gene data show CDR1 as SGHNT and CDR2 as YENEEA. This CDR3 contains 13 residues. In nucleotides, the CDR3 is TGTGCCAGCAGCTTAGCCCGGGACAGCGAGCAGTACTTC. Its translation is CASSLARDSEQYF.